This is a list of T cell receptor beta chains from one sample in a study of OX40 agonist ivuxolimab in advanced cancers. Profiling relied on immunoSEQ multiplex PCR, and the TCRdb table lists in-frame clones only, not all of them. The data show tens of thousands of clones, with about 85% seen just once and 17% held by the top ten. The material was CD4+ or CD8+ T cells sorted from blood, obtained in a trial of the OX40 agonist ivuxolimab. These receptors came from an adult with an advanced solid tumor such as melanoma, head and neck, liver or kidney cancer. Both conserved end residues are part of each CDR3. D genes are given only for firm matches. A clone size is listed for some rows: how often the clone was seen (once, few, many), or a class if it is expanded.

clone size	D gene	V gene	J gene	CDR3 DNA	CDR3 protein
few	.	TRBV19	TRBJ2-5	TGTGCCAGTAGTATCTCCACAGGGAACGGTGGAGAGACCCAGTACTTC	CASSISTGNGGETQYF
.	TRBD2	TRBV18	TRBJ2-1	TGTGCCAGCTCACGAGGAACTAGCGGGAGTAATGAGCAGTTCTTC	CASSRGTSGSNEQFF
.	.	TRBV5-1	TRBJ2-1	TGCGCCAGCAGCGGGGGCGGGAGCTCCTACAATGAGCAGTTCTTC	CASSGGGSSYNEQFF
.	.	TRBV15	TRBJ1-5	TGTGCCACCAGCCTCACGTTCGGCGGGCCGAGCAATCAGCCCCAGCATTTT	CATSLTFGGPSNQPQHF
.	TRBD1	TRBV11-2	TRBJ1-5	TGTGCCAGCAGCTTAGCAGCCCCGAGGGGGCTTCAGCCCCAGCATTTT	CASSLAAPRGLQPQHF
.	.	TRBV5-1	TRBJ2-7	TGCGCCAGCAGCTTGGGCCTTAGCGGAGTGGGCTACGAGCAGTACTTC	CASSLGLSGVGYEQYF
.	TRBD1	TRBV9	TRBJ2-7	TGTGCCAGCAGCGTAGGGGGGACAGGCGTTGCCTACGAGCAGTACTTC	CASSVGGTGVAYEQYF
once	TRBD1	TRBV6-1	TRBJ1-2	TGTGCCAGCAACAACGACAGGGGATATGGCTACACCTTC	CASNNDRGYGYTF
.	TRBD1	TRBV19	TRBJ2-1	TGTGCCAGTAGTAAAGGACAGGGTGCTGGGTTCTTC	CASSKGQGAGFF
.	.	TRBV14	TRBJ2-3	TGTGCCAGCAGAAGACGACAGGACCAAGGAGATACGCAGTATTTT	CASRRRQDQGDTQYF
.	TRBD1	TRBV7-9	TRBJ1-5	TGTGCCAGCAGCTCCGGGACAGGGGTCCCGGCGCCCCAGCATTTT	CASSSGTGVPAPQHF